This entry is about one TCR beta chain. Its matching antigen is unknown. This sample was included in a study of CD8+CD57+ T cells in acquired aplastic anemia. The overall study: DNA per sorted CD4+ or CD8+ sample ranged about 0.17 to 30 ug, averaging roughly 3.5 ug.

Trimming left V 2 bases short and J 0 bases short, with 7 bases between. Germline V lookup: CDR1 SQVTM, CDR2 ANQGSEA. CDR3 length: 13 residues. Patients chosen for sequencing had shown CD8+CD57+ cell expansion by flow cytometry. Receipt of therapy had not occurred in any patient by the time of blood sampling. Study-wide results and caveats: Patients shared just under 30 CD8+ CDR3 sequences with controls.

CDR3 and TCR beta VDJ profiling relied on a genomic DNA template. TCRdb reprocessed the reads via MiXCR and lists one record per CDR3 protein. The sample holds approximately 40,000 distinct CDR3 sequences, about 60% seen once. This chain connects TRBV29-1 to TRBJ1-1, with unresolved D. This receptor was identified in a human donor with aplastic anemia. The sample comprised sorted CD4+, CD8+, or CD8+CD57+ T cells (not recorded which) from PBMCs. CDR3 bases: TGCAGCGTTGAACAGGTTTTGAACACTGAAGCTTTCTTT. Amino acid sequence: CSVEQVLNTEAFF.